This T cell receptor (beta chain) came from a study of cytomegalovirus exposure and HLA in healthy donors. Whole-study findings and limits: For most subjects, TCR beta sequences were reported to predict HLA-A and HLA-B alleles with accuracy. Follow-up analysis found HLA locus-dependent TCR association rates, highest for DRB1 and lowest for HLA-C.

The germline gives CDR1 MNHEY, CDR2 SVGAGI. The CDR3 runs to 15 residues. With 0 bases removed from V and 5 bases from J, the gap between germline ends came to 11 bases. Primers included in the PCR were 60 Vbeta and 13 Jbeta primers. Generated by immunoSEQ multiplex PCR, the TCRdb table keeps only in-frame clones and is missing some. The repertoire holds 100,000 to 150,000 clones, with around 70% as singletons. Only one count was recorded for this clone. The antigen is unknown. The sequence derives from a man aged 25-45 years in good health and CMV-seropositive. Sequencing was carried out using PBMCs. This sequence joins TRBV6-5 and TRBJ2-1; D gene ambiguous. This CDR3 is CASSYSFVVNNEQFF. The DNA for the CDR3 is TGTGCCAGCAGTTACTCGTTTGTAGTAAACAATGAGCAGTTCTTC.